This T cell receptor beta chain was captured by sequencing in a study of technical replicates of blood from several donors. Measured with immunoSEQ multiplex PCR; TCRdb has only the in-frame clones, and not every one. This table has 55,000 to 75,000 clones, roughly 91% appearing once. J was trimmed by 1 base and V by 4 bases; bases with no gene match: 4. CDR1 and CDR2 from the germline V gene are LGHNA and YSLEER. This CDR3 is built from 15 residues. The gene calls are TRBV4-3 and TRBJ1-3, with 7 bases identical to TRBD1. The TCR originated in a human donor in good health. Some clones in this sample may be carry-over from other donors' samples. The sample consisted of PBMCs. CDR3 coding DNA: TGCGCCAGCAGCCGAACAGGGGAATCTGGAAACACCATATATTTT. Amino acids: CASSRTGESGNTIYF.